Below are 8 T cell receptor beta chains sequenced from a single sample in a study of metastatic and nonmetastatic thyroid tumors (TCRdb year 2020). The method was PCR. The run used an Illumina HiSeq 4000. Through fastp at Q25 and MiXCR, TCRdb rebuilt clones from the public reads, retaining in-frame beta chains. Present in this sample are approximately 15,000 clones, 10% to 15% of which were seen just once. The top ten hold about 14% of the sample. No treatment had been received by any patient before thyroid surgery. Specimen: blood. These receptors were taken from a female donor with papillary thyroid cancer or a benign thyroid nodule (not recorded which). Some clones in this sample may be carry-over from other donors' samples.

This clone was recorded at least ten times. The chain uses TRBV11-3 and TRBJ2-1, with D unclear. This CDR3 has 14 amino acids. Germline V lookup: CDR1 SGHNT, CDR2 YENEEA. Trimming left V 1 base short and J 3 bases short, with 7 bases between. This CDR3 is CASSLVPDYNEQFF. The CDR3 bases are TGTGCCAGCAGCTTAGTTCCAGACTACAATGAGCAGTTCTTC.

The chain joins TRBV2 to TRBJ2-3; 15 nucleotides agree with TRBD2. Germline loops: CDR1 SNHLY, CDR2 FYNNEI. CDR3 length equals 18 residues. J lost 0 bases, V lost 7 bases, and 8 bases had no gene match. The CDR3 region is CASTPGLAGGISTDTQYF. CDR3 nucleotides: TGTGCCAGCACTCCGGGACTAGCGGGGGGAATTAGCACAGATACGCAGTATTTT.

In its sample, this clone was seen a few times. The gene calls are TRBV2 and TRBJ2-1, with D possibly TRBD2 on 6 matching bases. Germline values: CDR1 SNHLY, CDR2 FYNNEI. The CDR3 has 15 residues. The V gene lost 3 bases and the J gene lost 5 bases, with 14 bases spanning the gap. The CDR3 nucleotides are TGTGCCAGCAGTGAGTTCAGGGCGGGGAACAATGAGCAGTTCTTC. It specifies CASSEFRAGNNEQFF.

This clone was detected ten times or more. The CDR3 DNA is TGTGCCAGCAGTTCGTCCCTAGCGGGGAGGGAGCCAAATGAGCAGTTCTTC. Encoded protein: CASSSSLAGREPNEQFF. This sequence joins TRBV6-5 and TRBJ2-1, with 9 bases lining up with TRBD2. Germline V gives CDR1 MNHEY, CDR2 SVGAGI. There are 17 residues in the CDR3. The V gene end was trimmed by 4 bases and the J gene end by 7 bases; junction bases not matched to a gene: 14.

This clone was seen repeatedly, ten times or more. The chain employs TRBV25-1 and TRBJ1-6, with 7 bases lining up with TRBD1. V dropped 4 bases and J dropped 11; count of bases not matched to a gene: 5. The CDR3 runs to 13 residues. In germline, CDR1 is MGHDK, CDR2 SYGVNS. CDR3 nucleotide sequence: TGTGCCAGCAGTGGAGGGGGCCAGGCACCCCTCCACTTT. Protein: CASSGGGQAPLHF.

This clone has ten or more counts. The CDR3 region has the DNA TGTGCCAGCAGCGATCGACAGGGGGGGATCAGAAGTTCACCCCTCCACTTT. Its protein product is CASSDRQGGIRSSPLHF. The chain recombines TRBV9 with TRBJ1-6, with 9 bases aligning to TRBD1. The CDR3 loop spans 17 amino acids. CDR1 is SGDLS and CDR2 is YYNGEE in the germline V gene. J gave up 9 bases and V 3 bases, and 13 bases lay outside the gene matches.

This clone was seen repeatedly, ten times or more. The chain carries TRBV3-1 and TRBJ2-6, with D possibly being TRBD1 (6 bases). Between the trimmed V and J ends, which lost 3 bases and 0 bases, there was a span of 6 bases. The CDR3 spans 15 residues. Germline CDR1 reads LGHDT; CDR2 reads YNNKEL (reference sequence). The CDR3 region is CASSQDSSGANVLTF. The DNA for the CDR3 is TGTGCCAGCAGCCAGGACAGCTCTGGGGCCAACGTCCTGACTTTC.

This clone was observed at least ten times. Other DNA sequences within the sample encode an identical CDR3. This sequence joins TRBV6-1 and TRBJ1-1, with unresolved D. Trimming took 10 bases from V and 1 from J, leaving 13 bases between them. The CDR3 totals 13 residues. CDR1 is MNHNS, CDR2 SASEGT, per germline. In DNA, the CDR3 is TGTGCCACCAGAGGGCCACAGAACACTGAAGCTTTCTTT. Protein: CATRGPQNTEAFF.